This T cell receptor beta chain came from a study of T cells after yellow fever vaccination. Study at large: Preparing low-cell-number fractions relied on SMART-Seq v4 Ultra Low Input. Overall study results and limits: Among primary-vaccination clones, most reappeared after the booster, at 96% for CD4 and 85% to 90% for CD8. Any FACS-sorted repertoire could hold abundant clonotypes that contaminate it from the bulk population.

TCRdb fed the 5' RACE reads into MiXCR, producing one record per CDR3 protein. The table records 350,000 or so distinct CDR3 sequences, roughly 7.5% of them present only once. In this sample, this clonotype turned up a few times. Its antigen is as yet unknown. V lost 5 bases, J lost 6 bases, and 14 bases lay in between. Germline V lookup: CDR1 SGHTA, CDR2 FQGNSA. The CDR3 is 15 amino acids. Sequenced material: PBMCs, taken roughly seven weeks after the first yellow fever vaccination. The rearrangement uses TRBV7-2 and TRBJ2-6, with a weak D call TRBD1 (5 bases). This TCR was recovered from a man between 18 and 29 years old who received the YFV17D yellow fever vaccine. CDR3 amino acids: CASSQYRSQANVLTF. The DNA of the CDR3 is TGTGCCAGCAGCCAATACAGGTCCCAGGCCAACGTCCTGACTTTC.